Listed below are T cell receptor beta chains from one sample, sequenced in a study of CD8 T cells in ankylosing spondylitis. In TCRdb, the 5' RACE reads were re-called with MiXCR into one record per CDR3 protein. The data hold around 890,000 distinct CDR3 sequences, with about 11% observed a single time. Sequencing used blood, either unsorted or a sorted T cell fraction (not recorded which). Receptors were obtained from a male donor with ankylosing spondylitis. Both conserved end residues are part of each CDR3. D genes are given only for firm matches. Clone size is shown for a subset of rows, as once, few, many or a class of expanded clone.

cdr3_aa cdr3_nt d_call clone_size j_call v_call
CASSQEEGANTEAFF TGCGCCAGCAGCCAAGAAGAGGGAGCCAACACTGAAGCTTTCTTT . few TRBJ1-1 TRBV4-3
CASSLGPLAGANEQYF TGTGCCAGCAGCTTAGGGCCCTTAGCGGGAGCAAACGAGCAGTACTTC TRBD2 few TRBJ2-7 TRBV5-6
CASWGGQGGYNEQFF TGTGCCAGCTGGGGGGGACAGGGGGGTTACAATGAGCAGTTCTTC TRBD1 . TRBJ2-1 TRBV27
CSVGRGTSTDTQYF TGCAGCGTTGGCCGGGGCACTAGCACAGATACGCAGTATTTT . few TRBJ2-3 TRBV29-1
CASSTRPGSEGREAFF TGTGCCAGCAGCACCAGACCGGGTTCCGAGGGGCGTGAAGCTTTCTTT . few TRBJ1-1 TRBV9
CASSQGPGTSWRETQYF TGTGCCAGCAGCCAGGGTCCCGGGACTAGCTGGAGAGAGACCCAGTACTTC TRBD2 . TRBJ2-5 TRBV4-2
CSVESGDRNEQFF TGCAGCGTTGAAAGCGGCGATAGGAATGAGCAGTTCTTC . many TRBJ2-1 TRBV29-1
CASSFGTDIRETQYF TGCGCCAGCAGCTTCGGGACAGATATTCGAGAGACCCAGTACTTC TRBD1 few TRBJ2-5 TRBV5-1
CATKRGFSGNTIYF TGTGCCACCAAGCGGGGGTTCTCTGGAAACACCATATATTTT . few TRBJ1-3 TRBV6-1
CASSSDRALYEQYF TGTGCCAGCAGCTCGGACAGGGCCCTTTACGAGCAGTACTTC TRBD1 . TRBJ2-7 TRBV7-8
CASGTSGLTDTQYF TGTGCCAGCGGGACTAGCGGGCTTACAGATACGCAGTATTTT TRBD2 few TRBJ2-3 TRBV9